In this sample, the clone carrying this T cell receptor beta chain turned up a few times. Its specificity is not known. This specimen belongs to a study of T-cell memory formation after mild COVID-19. The study, taken as a whole, reports: Memory from before infection featured some responding clones, which suggests cross-reactive memory joined.

Constant-segment primers served in 5'RACE that generated TCR alpha and TCR beta cDNA libraries bearing sample barcodes and UMIs. One entry per CDR3 protein results from TCRdb running MiXCR on the 5' RACE reads. The sample carries 500,000 to 550,000 distinct CDR3 sequences, around 21% recorded once. The CDR3 has 12 amino acids. V was clipped by 0 bases and J by 5 bases, with 3 bases between them. Germline CDR1 LGHNA, CDR2 YNFKEQ. J is TRBJ2-3 and V is TRBV4-2; D is unclear. The TCR comes from an adult woman who had mild COVID-19 (a few samples of this study predate the infection). Cell type and time point are not known. Material for sequencing was PBMCs or a T cell subset sorted from them (not recorded which). CDR3: CASSQDIDTQYF. CDR3 sequence (DNA): TGTGCCAGCAGCCAAGATATAGATACGCAGTATTTT.